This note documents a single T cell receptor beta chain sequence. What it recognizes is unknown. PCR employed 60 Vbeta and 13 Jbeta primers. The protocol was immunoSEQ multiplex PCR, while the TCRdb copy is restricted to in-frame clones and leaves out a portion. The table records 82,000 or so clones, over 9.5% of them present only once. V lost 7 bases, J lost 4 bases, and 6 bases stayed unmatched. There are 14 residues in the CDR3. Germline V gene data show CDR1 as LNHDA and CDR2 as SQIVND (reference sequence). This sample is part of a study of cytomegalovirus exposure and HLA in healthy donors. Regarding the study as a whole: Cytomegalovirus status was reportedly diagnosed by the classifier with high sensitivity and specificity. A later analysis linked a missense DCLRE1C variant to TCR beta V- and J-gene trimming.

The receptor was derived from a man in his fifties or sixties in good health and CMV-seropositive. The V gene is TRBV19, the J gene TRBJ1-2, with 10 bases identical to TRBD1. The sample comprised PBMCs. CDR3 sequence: CASTSTGGSYGYTF. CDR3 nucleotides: TGTGCCAGTACCTCGACAGGGGGCAGCTATGGCTACACCTTC.